This is a list of T cell receptor beta chains from one sample in a study of cytomegalovirus exposure and HLA in healthy donors. The protocol was immunoSEQ multiplex PCR, while the TCRdb copy is restricted to in-frame clones and leaves out a portion. The sample has 170,000 or so clones, 65% to 80% seen once; the top ten hold around 3.2%. The sample taken for sequencing was PBMCs. Receptor source: a woman in her 50s in good health and CMV-seropositive. Both conserved end residues are part of each CDR3. D genes are given only for firm matches. Not all rows give a size; the values are once, few, many and, for expanded clones, a class.

CDR3 protein | CDR3 DNA | V gene | CDR3 length | D gene | J gene | clone size
CASSLESRTVEAFF | TGTGCCAGCAGCTTAGAGAGCAGGACTGTTGAAGCTTTCTTT | TRBV7-9 | 14 | - | TRBJ1-1 | -
CASSWRTGDTEAFF | TGTGCCAGTAGTTGGCGGACAGGGGACACTGAAGCTTTCTTT | TRBV19 | 14 | TRBD1 | TRBJ1-1 | -
CASSLAGGDGYTF | TGTGCCAGCAGTTTAGCAGGGGGAGACGGCTACACCTTC | TRBV28 | 13 | TRBD1 | TRBJ1-2 | -
CASRPTGGTYEQYF | TGTGCCAGCAGGCCGACAGGGGGAACCTACGAGCAGTACTTC | TRBV7-2 | 14 | TRBD1 | TRBJ2-7 | few
CASRFDSVMNTGELFF | TGTGCCAGTAGGTTTGACAGCGTTATGAACACCGGGGAGCTGTTTTTT | TRBV19 | 16 | - | TRBJ2-2 | -
CASSPGTSGGAKNIQYF | TGTGCCAGTAGTCCAGGGACTAGCGGGGGGGCCAAAAACATTCAGTACTTC | TRBV19 | 17 | TRBD2 | TRBJ2-4 | -
CAWSAPPFNYGYTF | TGTGCCTGGAGTGCCCCCCCGTTTAACTATGGCTACACCTTC | TRBV30 | 14 | - | TRBJ1-2 | once
CAISDTPGQGKETHF | TGTGCCATCAGTGACACCCCGGGACAGGGGAAAGAAACCCACTTC | TRBV10-3 | 15 | TRBD1 | TRBJ2-7 | -
CASSLTSGSPANTGELFF | TGTGCCAGCAGTTTAACTAGCGGGTCTCCCGCGAACACCGGGGAGCTGTTTTTT | TRBV28 | 18 | TRBD2 | TRBJ2-2 | -
CASSSGQGGVANTEAFF | TGTGCCAGCAGCTCAGGACAGGGAGGTGTGGCGAACACTGAAGCTTTCTTT | TRBV7-8 | 17 | TRBD1 | TRBJ1-1 | -
CASSPPGRYGYTF | TGTGCCAGCAGCCCCCCCGGGAGGTATGGCTACACCTTC | TRBV11-2 | 13 | - | TRBJ1-2 | -
CASSHRGPGNTIYF | TGTGCCAGCAGCCACAGGGGGCCTGGAAACACCATATATTTT | TRBV6-5 | 14 | TRBD1 | TRBJ1-3 | -
CASSRATAGGPYEQYF | TGTGCCAGCAGCAGAGCTACGGCGGGAGGGCCGTACGAGCAGTACTTC | TRBV5-4 | 16 | TRBD2 | TRBJ2-7 | -
CASTGLRGTEAFF | TGTGCCAGCACCGGGCTAAGGGGCACTGAAGCTTTCTTT | TRBV6-5 | 13 | - | TRBJ1-1 | -
CASRQTSGGEDEQFF | TGTGCCAGCAGGCAAACTAGCGGGGGGGAGGATGAGCAGTTCTTC | TRBV7-2 | 15 | TRBD2 | TRBJ2-1 | once
CASSLGQGGEKLFF | TGCGCCAGCAGCTTAGGACAGGGTGGTGAAAAACTGTTTTTT | TRBV5-1 | 14 | TRBD1 | TRBJ1-4 | -
CASSREGNTEAFF | TGTGCCAGCAGCAGGGAAGGGAACACTGAAGCTTTCTTT | TRBV2 | 13 | - | TRBJ1-1 | -
CASSVSGRNTGELFF | TGTGCCAGCAGCGTAAGCGGTCGGAACACCGGGGAGCTGTTTTTT | TRBV9 | 15 | - | TRBJ2-2 | -
CASSSNRETQYF | TGTGCCAGCAGTTCCAATCGGGAGACCCAGTACTTC | TRBV11-3 | 12 | - | TRBJ2-5 | -
CASSLGRRDHTEAFF | TGCGCCAGCAGCTTGGGAAGGAGGGACCACACTGAAGCTTTCTTT | TRBV5-1 | 15 | - | TRBJ1-1 | -
CASSFEGYRGYTF | TGTGCCAGCAGCTTTGAGGGATATCGGGGCTACACCTTC | TRBV7-8 | 13 | - | TRBJ1-2 | -
CASSANRGTEAFF | TGTGCCAGCAGCGCTAACCGGGGCACTGAAGCTTTCTTT | TRBV7-2 | 13 | - | TRBJ1-1 | -
CASTPGGWTGELFF | TGTGCCTCCACCCCCGGGGGGTGGACCGGGGAGCTGTTTTTT | TRBV11-1 | 14 | TRBD2 | TRBJ2-2 | few
CASSDRGSTDTQYF | TGTGCCAGTAGTGACAGGGGAAGCACAGATACGCAGTATTTT | TRBV19 | 14 | TRBD1 | TRBJ2-3 | -
CSVEGDINTGELFF | TGCAGCGTTGAGGGGGACATCAACACCGGGGAGCTGTTTTTT | TRBV29-1 | 14 | - | TRBJ2-2 | -
CASSPDTEAFF | TGTGCCAGCAGCCCAGACACTGAAGCTTTCTTT | TRBV7-2 | 11 | - | TRBJ1-1 | -
CASSAGGLNEQYF | TGTGCCAGCAGCGCCGGTGGTCTGAACGAGCAGTACTTC | TRBV9 | 13 | - | TRBJ2-7 | -
CASSRTSGGTFPYEQYF | TGCGCCAGCAGTAGGACTAGCGGGGGGACCTTCCCCTACGAGCAGTACTTC | TRBV10-2 | 17 | TRBD2 | TRBJ2-7 | once
CASSTPGTGDSPLHF | TGTGCCAGTAGTACCCCCGGGACAGGGGATTCACCCCTCCACTTT | TRBV19 | 15 | TRBD1 | TRBJ1-6 | -
CASSPESRETQYF | TGTGCCAGCAGCCCCGAGAGCAGGGAGACCCAGTACTTC | TRBV7-2 | 13 | - | TRBJ2-5 | once